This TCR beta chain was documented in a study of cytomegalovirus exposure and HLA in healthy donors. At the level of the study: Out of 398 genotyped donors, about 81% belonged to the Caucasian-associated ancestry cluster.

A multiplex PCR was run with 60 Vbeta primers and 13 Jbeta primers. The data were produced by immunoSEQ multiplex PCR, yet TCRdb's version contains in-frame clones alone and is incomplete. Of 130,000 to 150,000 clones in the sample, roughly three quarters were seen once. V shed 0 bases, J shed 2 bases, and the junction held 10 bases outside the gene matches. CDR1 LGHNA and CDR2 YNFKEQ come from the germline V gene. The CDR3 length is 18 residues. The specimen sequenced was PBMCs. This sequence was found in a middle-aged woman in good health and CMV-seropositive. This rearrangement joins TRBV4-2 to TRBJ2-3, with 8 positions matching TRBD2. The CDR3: CASSQDRVSGVATDTQYF. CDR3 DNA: TGTGCCAGCAGCCAAGATAGAGTTAGCGGGGTCGCCACAGATACGCAGTATTTT.